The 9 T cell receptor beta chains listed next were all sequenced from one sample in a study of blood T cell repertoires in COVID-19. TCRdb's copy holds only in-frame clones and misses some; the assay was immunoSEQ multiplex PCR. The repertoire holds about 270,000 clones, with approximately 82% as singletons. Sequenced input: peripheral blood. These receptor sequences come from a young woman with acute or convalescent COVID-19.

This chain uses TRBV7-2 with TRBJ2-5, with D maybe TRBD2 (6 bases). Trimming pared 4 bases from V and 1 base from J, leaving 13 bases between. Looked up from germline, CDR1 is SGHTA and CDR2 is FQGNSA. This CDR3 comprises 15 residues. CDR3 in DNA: TGTGCCAGCAGCTCGGGACTTTTCTCCCAAGAGACCCAGTACTTC. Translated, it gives CASSSGLFSQETQYF.

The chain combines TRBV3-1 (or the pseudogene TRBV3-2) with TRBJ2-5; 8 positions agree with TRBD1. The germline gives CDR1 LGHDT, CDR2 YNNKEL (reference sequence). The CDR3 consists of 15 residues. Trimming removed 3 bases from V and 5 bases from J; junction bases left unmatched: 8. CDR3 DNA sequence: TGTGCCAGCAGCCACGGACAGGGTGTTCAGGAGACCCAGTACTTC. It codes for CASSHGQGVQETQYF.

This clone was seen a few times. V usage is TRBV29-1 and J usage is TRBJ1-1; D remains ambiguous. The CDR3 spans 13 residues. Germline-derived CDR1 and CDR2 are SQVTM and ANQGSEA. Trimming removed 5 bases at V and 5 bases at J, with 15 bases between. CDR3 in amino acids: CSVSGSRRTEAFF. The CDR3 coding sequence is TGCAGCGTTTCGGGGAGTAGGCGAACTGAAGCTTTCTTT. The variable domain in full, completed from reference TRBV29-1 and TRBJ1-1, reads SAVISQKPSRDICQRGTSLTIQCQVDSQVTMMFWYRQQPGQSLTLIATANQGSEATYESGFVIDKFPISRPNLTFSTLTVSNMSPEDSSIYLCSVSGSRRTEAFFGQGTRLTVV.

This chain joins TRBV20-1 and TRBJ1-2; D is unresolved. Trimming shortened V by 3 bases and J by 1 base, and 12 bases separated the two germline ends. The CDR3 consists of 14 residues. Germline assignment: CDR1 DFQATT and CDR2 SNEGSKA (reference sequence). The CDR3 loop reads CSASIPFYNYGYTF. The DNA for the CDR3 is TGCAGTGCTAGTATTCCTTTTTATAACTATGGCTACACCTTC.

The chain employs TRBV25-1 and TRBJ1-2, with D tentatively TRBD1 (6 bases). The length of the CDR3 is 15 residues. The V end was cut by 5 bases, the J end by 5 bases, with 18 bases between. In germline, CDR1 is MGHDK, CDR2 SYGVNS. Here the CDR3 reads CASSNPGLGAYGYTF. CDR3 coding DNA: TGTGCCAGCAGTAACCCCGGGCTGGGGGCATATGGCTACACCTTC.

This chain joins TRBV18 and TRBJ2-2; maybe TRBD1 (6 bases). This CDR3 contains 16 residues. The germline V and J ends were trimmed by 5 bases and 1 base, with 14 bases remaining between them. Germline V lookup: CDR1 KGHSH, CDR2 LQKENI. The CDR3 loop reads CASSRGTPGNTGELFF. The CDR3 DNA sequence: TGTGCCAGCTCAAGAGGGACACCCGGGAACACCGGGGAGCTGTTTTTT.

CDR3 amino acids: CASSIAGLSAGNTIYF. The DNA for the CDR3 is TGTGCCAGTAGTATTGCGGGACTTTCGGCTGGAAACACCATATATTTT. V is TRBV19 and J is TRBJ1-3; D is perhaps TRBD1 (5 bases). The CDR3 consists of 16 residues. Germline V gene lookup returns CDR1 LNHDA and CDR2 SQIVND (reference sequence). V was clipped by 3 bases and J by 2 bases, with 14 bases between them.

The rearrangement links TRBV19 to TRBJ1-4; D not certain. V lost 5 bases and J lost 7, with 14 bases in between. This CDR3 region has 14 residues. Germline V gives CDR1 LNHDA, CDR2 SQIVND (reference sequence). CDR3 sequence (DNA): TGTGCCAGTAGTGGTCCCGCGGGGTTTGAAAAACTGTTTTTT. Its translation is CASSGPAGFEKLFF.

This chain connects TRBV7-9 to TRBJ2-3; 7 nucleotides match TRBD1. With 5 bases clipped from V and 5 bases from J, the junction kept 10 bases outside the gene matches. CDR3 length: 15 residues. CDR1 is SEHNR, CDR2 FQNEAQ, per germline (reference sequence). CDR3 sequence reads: CASSLNRGGGDTQYF. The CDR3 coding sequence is TGTGCCAGCAGCCTAAACAGGGGTGGTGGAGATACGCAGTATTTT.